The 5 T cell receptor beta chains below were found in one sample sequenced in a study of cytomegalovirus exposure and HLA in healthy donors (TCRdb year 2017). Library prep was done by the immunoSEQ multiplex PCR assay. A mixture of 60 forward primers for TCR Vbeta segments and 13 reverse primers for TCR Jbeta segments was used in the multiplex PCR. As stored in TCRdb, this immuneACCESS dataset retains in-frame rearrangements with V and J assigned. A fraction of the clones does not appear; measured against another copy, unresolved V genes explain less than half of the discrepancy, and the remainder lacks a known reason. The sample records about 140,000 clones, roughly three quarters of which are singletons. Clones ranked in the top ten supply around 3% of the sample. Material for sequencing was PBMCs. These TCRs come from a female donor in good health and CMV-seronegative.

The chain is built from TRBV2 and TRBJ1-2; 7 nucleotides match TRBD1. Trimming removed 8 bases from V and 4 bases from J; junction bases left unmatched: 7. The CDR3 contains 13 residues. CDR1 SNHLY and CDR2 FYNNEI come from the germline V gene. In nucleotides, the CDR3 is TGTGCCAGCTGGAAGGGGGCGCTCTATGGCTACACCTTC. Translating it yields CASWKGALYGYTF.

The rearrangement links TRBV15 to TRBJ2-1; 7 bases are a match to TRBD1. CDR1 and CDR2 (germline): LNHNV, YYDKDF (reference sequence). The CDR3 is made up of 15 amino acids. V was clipped by 2 bases and J by 7 bases; unmatched bases: 8. CDR3 sequence (DNA): TGTGCCACCAGCAGACCGACAGGGTCCGAGAATGAGCAGTTCTTC. This sequence encodes CATSRPTGSENEQFF.

This chain joins TRBV5-6 and TRBJ2-2; 7 nucleotides align to TRBD2. This CDR3 contains 15 residues. The V and J ends lost 4 bases and 9 bases, in that order; junction bases with no gene match: 12. CDR1 and CDR2 from the germline V gene are SGHDT and YYEEEE. The CDR3 DNA reads TGTGCCAGCAGCCCCCTGGGACTAACCGAGTGGGAGCTGTTTTTT. Encoded protein: CASSPLGLTEWELFF.

DNA of the CDR3: TGCAGCGTTCCGCAGGGGGCTGGCATTCAGTACTTC. As protein: CSVPQGAGIQYF. The rearrangement uses TRBV29-1 and TRBJ2-4; 8 nucleotides align to TRBD1. Germline loops: CDR1 SQVTM, CDR2 ANQGSEA. The CDR3 runs 12 residues. The junction had 6 bases not matched to a gene; V was cut back by 5 bases and J by 9 bases.

The chain joins TRBV5-1 to TRBJ2-1, with D perhaps matching TRBD1 (6 bases). CDR1 and CDR2 (germline): SGHRS, YFSETQ. V shed 4 bases and J shed 8 bases, with 16 bases lying between them. The CDR3 has 14 residues. The CDR3: CASSPGTIDDEQFF. CDR3 bases: TGCGCCAGCAGCCCAGGGACAATCGACGATGAGCAGTTCTTC.